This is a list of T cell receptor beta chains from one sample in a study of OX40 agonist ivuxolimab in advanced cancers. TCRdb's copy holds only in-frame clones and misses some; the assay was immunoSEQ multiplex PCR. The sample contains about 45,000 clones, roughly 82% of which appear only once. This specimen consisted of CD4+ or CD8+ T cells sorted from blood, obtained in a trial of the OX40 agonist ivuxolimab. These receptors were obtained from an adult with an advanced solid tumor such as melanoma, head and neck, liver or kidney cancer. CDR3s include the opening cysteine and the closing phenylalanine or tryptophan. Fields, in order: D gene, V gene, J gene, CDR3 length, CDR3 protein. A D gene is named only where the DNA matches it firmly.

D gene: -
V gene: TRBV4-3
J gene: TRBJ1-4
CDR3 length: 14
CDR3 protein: CASSQVLGDEKLFF

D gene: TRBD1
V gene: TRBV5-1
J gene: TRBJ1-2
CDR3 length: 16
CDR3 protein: CASSPNDWDRSYGYTF

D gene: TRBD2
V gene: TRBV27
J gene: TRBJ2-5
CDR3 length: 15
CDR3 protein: CASSLLGPGGETQYF

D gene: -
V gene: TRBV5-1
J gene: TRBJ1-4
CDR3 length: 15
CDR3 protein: CASSLASAPNEKLFF

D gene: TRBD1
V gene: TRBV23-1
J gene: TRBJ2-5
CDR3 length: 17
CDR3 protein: CASSQGEQGQGEETQYF

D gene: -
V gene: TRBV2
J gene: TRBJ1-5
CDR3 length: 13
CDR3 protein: CASSPGVNQPQHF

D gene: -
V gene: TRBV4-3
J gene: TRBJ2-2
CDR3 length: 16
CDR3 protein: CASSPLNGGPLGELFF

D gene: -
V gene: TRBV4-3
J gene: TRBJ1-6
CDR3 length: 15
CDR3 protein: CASSQRTGYNSPLHF

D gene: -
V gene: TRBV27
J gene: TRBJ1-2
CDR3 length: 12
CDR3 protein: CASSLSGYGYTF

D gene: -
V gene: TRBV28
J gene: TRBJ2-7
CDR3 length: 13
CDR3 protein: CASSLLFTSEQYF

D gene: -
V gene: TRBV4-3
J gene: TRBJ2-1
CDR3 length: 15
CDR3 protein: CASSQDRAGTHEQFF

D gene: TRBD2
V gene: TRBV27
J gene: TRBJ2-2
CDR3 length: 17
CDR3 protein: CASETSPDPPITGELFF

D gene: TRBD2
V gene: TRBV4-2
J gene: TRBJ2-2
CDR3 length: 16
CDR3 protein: CASSQAGGARAGELFF

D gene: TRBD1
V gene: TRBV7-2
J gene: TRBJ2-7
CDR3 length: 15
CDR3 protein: CASRSTGTDSYEQYF

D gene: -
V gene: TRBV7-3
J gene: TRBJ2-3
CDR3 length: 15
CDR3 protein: CASSLTADSTDTQYF

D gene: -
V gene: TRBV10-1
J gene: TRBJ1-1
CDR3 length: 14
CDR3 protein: CASSEDIKPPEAFF

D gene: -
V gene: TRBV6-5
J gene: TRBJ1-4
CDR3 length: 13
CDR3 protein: CASRRGHNEKLFF

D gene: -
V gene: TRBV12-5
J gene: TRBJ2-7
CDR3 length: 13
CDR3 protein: CASGLVGARGQYF

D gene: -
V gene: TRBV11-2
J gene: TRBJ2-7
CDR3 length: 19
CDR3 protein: CASSSGGSKEGIYSYEQYF

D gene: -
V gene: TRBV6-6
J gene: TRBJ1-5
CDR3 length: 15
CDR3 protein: CASSYPGLYNQPQHF

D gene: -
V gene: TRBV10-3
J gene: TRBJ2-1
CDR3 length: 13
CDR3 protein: CAIRRGVRDEQFF

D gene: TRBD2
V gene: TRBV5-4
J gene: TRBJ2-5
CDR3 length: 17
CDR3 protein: CASSLVGSGRAWETQYF

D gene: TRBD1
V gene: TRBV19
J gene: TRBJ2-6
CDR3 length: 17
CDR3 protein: CASDPGQTSSGANVLTF

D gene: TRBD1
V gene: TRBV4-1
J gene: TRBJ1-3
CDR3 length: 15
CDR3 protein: CASSHPGTVGNTIYF

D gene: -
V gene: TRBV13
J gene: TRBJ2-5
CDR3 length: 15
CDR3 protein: CASSLAGGYQETQYF

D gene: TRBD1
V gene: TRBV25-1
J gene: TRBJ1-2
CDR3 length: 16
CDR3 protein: CASSGPGQGFGPGYTF

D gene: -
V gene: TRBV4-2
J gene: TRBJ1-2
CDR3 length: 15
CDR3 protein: CASSQDLGESGGYTF

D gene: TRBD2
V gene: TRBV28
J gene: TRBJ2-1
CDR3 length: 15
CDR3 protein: CASSLFGGGNNEQFF

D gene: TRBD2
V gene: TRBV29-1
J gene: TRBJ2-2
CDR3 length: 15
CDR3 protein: CSVEVWWEGTGELFF

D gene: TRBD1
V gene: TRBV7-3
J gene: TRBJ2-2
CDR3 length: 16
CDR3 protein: CASSSTGAVDTGELFF

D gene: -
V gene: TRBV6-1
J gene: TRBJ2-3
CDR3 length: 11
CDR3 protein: CASSTADTQYF

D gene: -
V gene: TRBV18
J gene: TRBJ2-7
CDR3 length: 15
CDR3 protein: CASSPSLTGLHEQYF

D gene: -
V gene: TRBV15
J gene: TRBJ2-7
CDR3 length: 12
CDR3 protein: CATSRVGNEQYF

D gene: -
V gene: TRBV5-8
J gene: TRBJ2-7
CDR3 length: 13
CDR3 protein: CASSGQGNREQYF

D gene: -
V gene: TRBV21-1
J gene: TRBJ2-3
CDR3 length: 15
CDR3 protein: CASTPGTRVMDTQYF

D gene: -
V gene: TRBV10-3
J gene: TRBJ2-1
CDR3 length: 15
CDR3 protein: CAISAGPGAYNEQFF

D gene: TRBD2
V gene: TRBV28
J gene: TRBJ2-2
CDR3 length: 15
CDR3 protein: CACTGTSGVQGELFF

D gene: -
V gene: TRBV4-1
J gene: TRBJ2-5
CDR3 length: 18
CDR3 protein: CASSQDPRLLTTWETQYF

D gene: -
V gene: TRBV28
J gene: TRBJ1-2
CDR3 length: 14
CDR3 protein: CASNPGRTRYGYTF

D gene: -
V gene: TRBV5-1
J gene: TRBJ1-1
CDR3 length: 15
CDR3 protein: CASSLYWEGYSEAFF

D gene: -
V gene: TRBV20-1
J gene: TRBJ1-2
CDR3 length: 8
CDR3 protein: CSLEGYTF

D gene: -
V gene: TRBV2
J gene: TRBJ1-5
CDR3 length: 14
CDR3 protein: CASSTGTLDQPQHF